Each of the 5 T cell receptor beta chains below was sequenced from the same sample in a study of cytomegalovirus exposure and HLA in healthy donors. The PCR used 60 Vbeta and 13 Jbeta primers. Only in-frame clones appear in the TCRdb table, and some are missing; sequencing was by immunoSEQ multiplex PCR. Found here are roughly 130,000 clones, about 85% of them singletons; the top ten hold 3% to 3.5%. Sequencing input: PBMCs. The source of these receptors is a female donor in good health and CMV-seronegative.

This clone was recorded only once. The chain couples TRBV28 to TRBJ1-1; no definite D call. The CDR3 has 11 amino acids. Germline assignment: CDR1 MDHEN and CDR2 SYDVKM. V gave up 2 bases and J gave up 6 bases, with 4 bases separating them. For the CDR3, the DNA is TGTGCCAGCAGTTTAGGAGCTGAAGCTTTCTTT. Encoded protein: CASSLGAEAFF.

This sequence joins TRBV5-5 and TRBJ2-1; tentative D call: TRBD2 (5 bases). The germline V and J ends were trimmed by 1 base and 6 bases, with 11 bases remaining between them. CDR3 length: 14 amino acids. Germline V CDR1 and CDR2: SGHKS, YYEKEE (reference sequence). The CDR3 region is CASSLRASPNEQFF. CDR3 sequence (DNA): TGTGCCAGCAGCTTGAGGGCTAGCCCCAATGAGCAGTTCTTC.

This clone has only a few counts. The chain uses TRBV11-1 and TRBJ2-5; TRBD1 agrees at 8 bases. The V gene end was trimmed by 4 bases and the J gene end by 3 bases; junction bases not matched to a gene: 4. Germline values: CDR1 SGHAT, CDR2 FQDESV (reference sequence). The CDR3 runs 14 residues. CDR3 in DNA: TGTGCCAGCAGCTCCGGGACAGGAAAAGAGACCCAGTACTTC. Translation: CASSSGTGKETQYF.

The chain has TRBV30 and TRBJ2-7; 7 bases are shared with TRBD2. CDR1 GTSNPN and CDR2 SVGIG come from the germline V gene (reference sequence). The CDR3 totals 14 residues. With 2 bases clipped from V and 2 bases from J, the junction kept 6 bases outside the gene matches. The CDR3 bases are TGTGCCTGGAGTCCCCTAGCGGTGACCTACGAGCAGTACTTC. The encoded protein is CAWSPLAVTYEQYF.

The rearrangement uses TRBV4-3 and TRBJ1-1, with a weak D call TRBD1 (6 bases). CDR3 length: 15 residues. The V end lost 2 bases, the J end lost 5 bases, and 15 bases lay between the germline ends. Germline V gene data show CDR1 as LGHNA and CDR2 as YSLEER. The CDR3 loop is CASSQSTGPGTEAFF. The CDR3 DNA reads TGCGCCAGCAGCCAAAGTACAGGGCCGGGGACTGAAGCTTTCTTT.